This T cell receptor (beta chain) was documented in a study of control samples from healthy donors and cancer patients. Germline-derived CDR1 and CDR2 are MDHEN and SYDVKM. The V gene end was trimmed by 7 bases and the J gene end by 4 bases; junction bases not matched to a gene: 5. There are 14 residues in the CDR3. Clones were sequenced by immunoSEQ multiplex PCR, and TCRdb holds only the in-frame ones, with some missing. The table shows 100,000 to 150,000 clones, with around nine tenths occurring only once. V is TRBV28 and J is TRBJ2-2, with TRBD2 identical over 8 bases. What was sequenced was blood. The sequence was obtained from a man aged 18 to 29 in good health. The CDR3 here is CASTSGGGTGELFF. The CDR3 DNA sequence: TGTGCCAGCACATCGGGGGGGGGCACCGGGGAGCTGTTTTTT. The whole variable domain, remainder taken from reference TRBV28 and TRBJ2-2, is DVKVTQSSRYLVKRTGEKVFLECVQDMDHENMFWYRQDPGLGLRLIYFSYDVKMKEKGDIPEGYSVSREKKERFSLILESASTNQTSMYLCASTSGGGTGELFFGEGSRLTVL.